A selection of T cell receptor beta chains follows, all from one sample in a study of cytomegalovirus exposure and HLA in healthy donors. The repertoire was sequenced with immunoSEQ multiplex PCR; TCRdb's copy has only in-frame clones and lacks some. The table has about 160,000 clones, more than 70% seen once; the top ten hold approximately 1.4%. Specimen: PBMCs. These receptors all stem from a man aged 55 to 70 in good health and CMV-seronegative. CDR3s include the opening cysteine and the closing phenylalanine or tryptophan.

j_gene: TRBJ1-1; v_gene: TRBV5-4; CDR3aa: CASSVGTGIAEAFF
j_gene: TRBJ2-7; v_gene: TRBV13; CDR3aa: CASRLQGATPYEQYF
j_gene: TRBJ1-5; v_gene: TRBV9; CDR3aa: CASSVGQGYNQPQHF
j_gene: TRBJ1-5; v_gene: TRBV19; CDR3aa: CASRGSGGNQPQHF
j_gene: TRBJ2-7; v_gene: TRBV30; CDR3aa: CAWTSGGDNYEQYF
j_gene: TRBJ2-1; v_gene: TRBV23-1; CDR3aa: CASSPTGPRSYNEQFF
j_gene: TRBJ2-5; v_gene: TRBV5-1; CDR3aa: CASSITGGTETQYF
j_gene: TRBJ2-7; v_gene: TRBV4-3; CDR3aa: CASSQTQGWGQYF
j_gene: TRBJ2-1; v_gene: TRBV27; CDR3aa: CASRTGLAGYNEQFF
j_gene: TRBJ2-5; v_gene: TRBV7-8; CDR3aa: CASSLPYGMETQYF
j_gene: TRBJ1-5; v_gene: TRBV18; CDR3aa: CASSPVQGSGNQPQHF
j_gene: TRBJ2-7; v_gene: TRBV28; CDR3aa: CASNSPGTGIHEQYF
j_gene: TRBJ1-1; v_gene: TRBV5-4; CDR3aa: CASSGLTGVNTEAFF